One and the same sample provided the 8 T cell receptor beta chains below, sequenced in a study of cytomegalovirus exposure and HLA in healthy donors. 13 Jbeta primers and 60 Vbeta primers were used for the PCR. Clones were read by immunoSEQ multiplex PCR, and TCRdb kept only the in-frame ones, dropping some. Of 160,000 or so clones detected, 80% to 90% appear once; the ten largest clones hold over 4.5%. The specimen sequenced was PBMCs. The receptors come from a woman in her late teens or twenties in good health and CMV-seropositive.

The CDR3 region has the DNA TGTGCCAGCAGCCCCTGGCCCACTGAAGCTTTCTTT. Residues: CASSPWPTEAFF. This chain links TRBV13 with TRBJ1-1; D uncertain. CDR1 is PRHDT, CDR2 FYEKMQ, per germline (reference sequence). Trimming stripped 5 bases from V and 4 bases from J, with 8 bases between. CDR3 length: 12 residues. Combining the CDR3 with reference TRBV13 and TRBJ1-1 gives the whole variable domain AAGVIQSPRHLIKEKRETATLKCYPIPRHDTVYWYQQGPGQDPQFLISFYEKMQSDKGSIPDRFSAQQFSDYHSELNMSSLELGDSALYFCASSPWPTEAFFGQGTRLTVV.

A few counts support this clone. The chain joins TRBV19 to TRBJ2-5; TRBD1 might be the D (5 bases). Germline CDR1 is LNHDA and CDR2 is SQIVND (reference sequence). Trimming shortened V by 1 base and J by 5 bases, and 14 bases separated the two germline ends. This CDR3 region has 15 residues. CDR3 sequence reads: CASSIVQGSIETQYF. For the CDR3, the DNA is TGTGCCAGTAGTATAGTCCAGGGTAGTATCGAGACCCAGTACTTC.

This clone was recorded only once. The CDR3 sequence: CASSDRDFGYTF. The CDR3 nucleotides read TGTGCCAGTAGTGACAGGGATTTTGGCTACACCTTC. The chain joins TRBV19 to TRBJ1-2; 7 nucleotides agree with TRBD1. V gave up 5 bases and J gave up 7 bases; unmatched junction bases: 4. The germline CDR1 and CDR2 sequences are LNHDA and SQIVND (reference sequence). There are 12 residues in the CDR3. The entire variable domain, with the rest obtained from reference TRBV19 and TRBJ1-2, is as follows: DGGITQSPKYLFRKEGQNVTLSCEQNLNHDAMYWYRQDPGQGLRLIYYSQIVNDFQKGDIAEGYSVSREKKESFPLTVTSAQKNPTAFYLCASSDRDFGYTFGSGTRLTVV.

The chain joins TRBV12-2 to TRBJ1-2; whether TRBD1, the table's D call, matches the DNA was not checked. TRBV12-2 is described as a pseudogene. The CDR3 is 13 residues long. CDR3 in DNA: TGTGCAAGTCGCCCTGAAGGGGGCGGTGGCTACACCTTC. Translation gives CASRPEGGGGYTF.

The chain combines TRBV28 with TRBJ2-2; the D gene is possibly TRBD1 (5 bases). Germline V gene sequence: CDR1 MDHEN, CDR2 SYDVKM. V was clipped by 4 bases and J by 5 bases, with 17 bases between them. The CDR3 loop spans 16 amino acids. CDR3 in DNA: TGTGCCAGCAGTTCCCTAGGCAGGGAAAGGACCGGGGAGCTGTTTTTT. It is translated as CASSSLGRERTGELFF.

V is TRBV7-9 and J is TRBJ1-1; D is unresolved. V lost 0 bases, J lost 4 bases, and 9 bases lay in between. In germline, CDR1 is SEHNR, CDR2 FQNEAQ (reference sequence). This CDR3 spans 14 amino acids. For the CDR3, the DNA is TGTGCCAGCAGCTTAGCCGGGGAAGGCACTGAAGCTTTCTTT. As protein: CASSLAGEGTEAFF.

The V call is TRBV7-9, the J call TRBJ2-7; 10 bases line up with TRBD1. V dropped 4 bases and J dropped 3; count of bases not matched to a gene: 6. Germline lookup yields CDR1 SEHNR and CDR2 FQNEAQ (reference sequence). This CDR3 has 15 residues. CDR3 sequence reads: CASSSGQGIFYEQYF. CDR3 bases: TGTGCCAGCAGCTCGGGACAGGGGATATTCTACGAGCAGTACTTC. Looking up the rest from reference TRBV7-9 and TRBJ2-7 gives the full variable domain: DTGVSQNPRHKITKRGQNVTFRCDPISEHNRLYWYRQTLGQGPEFLTYFQNEAQLEKSRLLSDRFSAERPKGSFSTLEIQRTEQGDSAMYLCASSSGQGIFYEQYFGPGTRLTVT.

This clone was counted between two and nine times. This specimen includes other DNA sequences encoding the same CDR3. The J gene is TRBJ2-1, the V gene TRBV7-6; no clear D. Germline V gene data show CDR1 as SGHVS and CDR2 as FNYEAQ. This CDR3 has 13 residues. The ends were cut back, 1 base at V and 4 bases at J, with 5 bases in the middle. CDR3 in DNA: TGTGCCAGCAGCTTAGACAGATACAATGAGCAGTTCTTC. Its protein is CASSLDRYNEQFF.